Listed below are T cell receptor beta chains from one sample, sequenced in a study of blood T cell repertoires in COVID-19. Assay used: immunoSEQ multiplex PCR; TCRdb lists only in-frame clones, some missing. The sample contains about 380,000 clones, 88% of which appear only once. The sample taken for sequencing was PBMCs or T cells enriched from blood (not recorded which). All receptors derive from a woman aged 18 to 35 who had recovered from COVID-19. Each CDR3 is given with its conserved first and last residue. Fields, in order: V gene, J gene, clone size, D gene, CDR3 protein, CDR3 DNA. A D gene is named only where the DNA matches it firmly. A clone size is listed for some rows: how often the clone was seen (once, few, many), or a class if it is expanded.

v_gene: TRBV6-1
j_gene: TRBJ2-7
abundance: NA
d_gene: NA
CDR3aa: CASSDNRDKGPVGSYEQYF
CDR3nt: TGTGCCAGCAGTGACAACCGGGACAAGGGCCCCGTAGGCTCCTACGAGCAGTACTTC

v_gene: TRBV7-9
j_gene: TRBJ2-3
abundance: NA
d_gene: TRBD1
CDR3aa: CASSFLGQGAGDTQYF
CDR3nt: TGTGCCAGCAGCTTCTTAGGACAGGGGGCAGGCGATACGCAGTATTTT

v_gene: TRBV10-2
j_gene: TRBJ1-5
abundance: once
d_gene: NA
CDR3aa: CASSESLRGGPQHF
CDR3nt: TGCGCCAGCAGTGAGTCTTTAAGGGGAGGGCCCCAGCATTTT

v_gene: TRBV2
j_gene: TRBJ2-7
abundance: NA
d_gene: NA
CDR3aa: CASTYQGSGSEQYF
CDR3nt: TGTGCCAGCACCTACCAGGGATCGGGTTCCGAGCAGTACTTC

v_gene: TRBV18
j_gene: TRBJ1-5
abundance: NA
d_gene: TRBD1
CDR3aa: CASSTGTSEPQHF
CDR3nt: TGTGCCAGCTCGACAGGGACCTCGGAGCCCCAGCATTTT

v_gene: TRBV7-2
j_gene: TRBJ2-2
abundance: NA
d_gene: TRBD2
CDR3aa: CASSPRRLAGAYTGELFF
CDR3nt: TGTGCCAGCAGCCCGCGCAGACTAGCGGGGGCCTACACCGGGGAGCTGTTTTTT

v_gene: TRBV5-8
j_gene: TRBJ2-5
abundance: NA
d_gene: TRBD2
CDR3aa: CASSLEGRGETQYF
CDR3nt: TGTGCCAGCAGCTTGGAAGGGAGGGGAGAGACCCAGTACTTC

v_gene: TRBV6-2/TRBV6-3
j_gene: TRBJ1-5
abundance: NA
d_gene: TRBD1
CDR3aa: CASSFDRAISNQPQHF
CDR3nt: TGTGCCAGCAGCTTCGACAGGGCAATTAGCAATCAGCCCCAGCATTTT

v_gene: TRBV2
j_gene: TRBJ2-3
abundance: NA
d_gene: NA
CDR3aa: CASSADTDTQYF
CDR3nt: TGTGCCAGCAGTGCAGATACAGATACGCAGTATTTT

v_gene: TRBV30
j_gene: TRBJ1-1
abundance: NA
d_gene: NA
CDR3aa: CAWRVAGAATEAFF
CDR3nt: TGTGCCTGGAGAGTAGCGGGCGCCGCGACTGAAGCTTTCTTT

v_gene: TRBV12-3/TRBV12-4
j_gene: TRBJ1-2
abundance: NA
d_gene: NA
CDR3aa: CASTAGGTNGYTF
CDR3nt: TGTGCCAGCACCGCGGGGGGGACGAATGGCTACACCTTC

v_gene: TRBV5-4
j_gene: TRBJ1-2
abundance: NA
d_gene: NA
CDR3aa: CASSPGAAGYTF
CDR3nt: TGTGCCAGCAGCCCTGGGGCAGCTGGCTACACCTTC

v_gene: TRBV19
j_gene: TRBJ1-1
abundance: once
d_gene: TRBD1
CDR3aa: CASSFGQGGEAFF
CDR3nt: TGTGCCAGTAGTTTCGGACAGGGCGGTGAAGCTTTCTTT

v_gene: TRBV10-1
j_gene: TRBJ2-7
abundance: NA
d_gene: TRBD1
CDR3aa: CASSDISPGQGSYEQYF
CDR3nt: TGCGCCAGCAGTGACATATCACCGGGACAGGGATCCTACGAGCAGTACTTC

v_gene: TRBV30
j_gene: TRBJ1-2
abundance: once
d_gene: NA
CDR3aa: CAWGPKGGNYGYTF
CDR3nt: TGTGCCTGGGGCCCCAAGGGGGGGAACTATGGCTACACCTTC

v_gene: TRBV5-6
j_gene: TRBJ1-1
abundance: NA
d_gene: TRBD1
CDR3aa: CASSLEDRGRTEAFF
CDR3nt: TGTGCCAGCAGCTTGGAGGACAGGGGAAGGACTGAAGCTTTCTTT

v_gene: TRBV7-9
j_gene: TRBJ2-1
abundance: NA
d_gene: TRBD2
CDR3aa: CASSPRGAGGFYNEQFF
CDR3nt: TGTGCCAGCAGCCCCCGTGGAGCGGGGGGGTTCTACAATGAGCAGTTCTTC

v_gene: TRBV27
j_gene: TRBJ2-3
abundance: NA
d_gene: TRBD1
CDR3aa: CASRRWVGTASTDTQYF
CDR3nt: TGTGCCAGCAGACGTTGGGTCGGGACAGCATCCACAGATACGCAGTATTTT

v_gene: TRBV7-2
j_gene: TRBJ2-5
abundance: few
d_gene: TRBD2
CDR3aa: CASSYNSGETQYF
CDR3nt: TGTGCCAGCAGCTACAATAGCGGGGAGACCCAGTACTTC

v_gene: TRBV2
j_gene: TRBJ1-4
abundance: NA
d_gene: NA
CDR3aa: CASSAGGALNEKLFF
CDR3nt: TGTGCCAGCAGTGCGGGGGGGGCCCTCAATGAAAAACTGTTTTTT

v_gene: TRBV7-2
j_gene: TRBJ1-5
abundance: NA
d_gene: TRBD1
CDR3aa: CASSPSLTGGGQPQHF
CDR3nt: TGTGCCAGCAGCCCTTCCTTAACAGGGGGCGGGCAGCCCCAGCATTTT

v_gene: TRBV18
j_gene: TRBJ2-1
abundance: NA
d_gene: TRBD1
CDR3aa: CASSRDRGINEQFF
CDR3nt: TGTGCCAGCTCCCGGGACAGGGGGATTAATGAGCAGTTCTTC

v_gene: TRBV2
j_gene: TRBJ2-3
abundance: NA
d_gene: TRBD1
CDR3aa: CASRGQVRSTDTQYF
CDR3nt: TGTGCCAGCAGAGGACAGGTTAGGAGTACAGATACGCAGTATTTT

v_gene: TRBV2
j_gene: TRBJ1-5
abundance: once
d_gene: NA
CDR3aa: CASSREQGSGQPQHF
CDR3nt: TGTGCCAGCAGTCGAGAACAGGGCTCGGGTCAGCCCCAGCATTTT

v_gene: TRBV3-1/TRBV3-2
j_gene: TRBJ2-3
abundance: once
d_gene: TRBD2
CDR3aa: CASSPTWLAGGTDTQYF
CDR3nt: TGTGCCAGCAGCCCTACGTGGCTAGCGGGGGGTACAGATACGCAGTATTTT

v_gene: TRBV7-2
j_gene: TRBJ2-7
abundance: NA
d_gene: NA
CDR3aa: CASSLSSGQFEQYF
CDR3nt: TGTGCCAGCAGCTTATCAAGCGGGCAGTTCGAGCAGTACTTC

v_gene: TRBV27
j_gene: TRBJ2-7
abundance: NA
d_gene: NA
CDR3aa: CASSFSQGSSSYEQYF
CDR3nt: TGTGCCAGCAGTTTCTCACAAGGCTCTAGCTCCTACGAGCAGTACTTC

v_gene: TRBV5-4
j_gene: TRBJ2-1
abundance: NA
d_gene: TRBD2
CDR3aa: CASSPLTSGNINEQFF
CDR3nt: TGTGCCAGCAGCCCCTTGACTAGCGGGAACATCAATGAGCAGTTCTTC

v_gene: TRBV29-1
j_gene: TRBJ1-5
abundance: NA
d_gene: NA
CDR3aa: CSVAGQERQPQHF
CDR3nt: TGCAGCGTGGCAGGGCAGGAAAGGCAGCCCCAGCATTTT

v_gene: TRBV6-5
j_gene: TRBJ1-1
abundance: NA
d_gene: NA
CDR3aa: CASSSLSQGTTEAFF
CDR3nt: TGTGCCAGCAGTTCGCTCAGTCAGGGGACCACTGAAGCTTTCTTT

v_gene: TRBV28
j_gene: TRBJ1-6
abundance: NA
d_gene: NA
CDR3aa: CAINGGGHSSPLHF
CDR3nt: TGTGCCATCAACGGGGGGGGGCACAGCTCACCCCTCCACTTT

v_gene: TRBV21-1
j_gene: TRBJ2-7
abundance: NA
d_gene: NA
CDR3aa: CASTQGTPQDEQYF
CDR3nt: TGTGCCAGCACCCAGGGAACGCCCCAGGACGAGCAGTACTTC

v_gene: TRBV12-3/TRBV12-4
j_gene: TRBJ2-7
abundance: NA
d_gene: NA
CDR3aa: CASSPSLPEQYF
CDR3nt: TGTGCCAGCAGCCCCTCTCTTCCCGAGCAGTACTTC

v_gene: TRBV7-9
j_gene: TRBJ1-4
abundance: NA
d_gene: NA
CDR3aa: CASSLAAGLPNEKLFF
CDR3nt: TGTGCCAGCAGCTTAGCCGCAGGGCTCCCTAATGAAAAACTGTTTTTT

v_gene: TRBV12-5
j_gene: TRBJ1-2
abundance: NA
d_gene: NA
CDR3aa: CASGSGIVGSDLWGYTF
CDR3nt: TGTGCTAGTGGTTCGGGTATCGTGGGTTCGGACTTATGGGGCTACACCTTC

v_gene: TRBV12-3/TRBV12-4
j_gene: TRBJ1-2
abundance: NA
d_gene: TRBD1
CDR3aa: CASSPGQAGGYTF
CDR3nt: TGTGCCAGCAGTCCCGGACAGGCCGGGGGCTACACCTTC

v_gene: TRBV15
j_gene: TRBJ1-4
abundance: NA
d_gene: NA
CDR3aa: CATSSLGRGEPFF
CDR3nt: TGTGCCACCAGCAGCCTGGGACGGGGGGAACCGTTTTTT